In this sample, the clone carrying this T cell receptor (beta chain) turned up once. Its antigen is currently unknown. This sample stems from a study of PD-1 blockade in classical Hodgkin lymphoma. Study at large: Nivolumab dosing for patients was 3 mg/kg, administered intravenously every 2 weeks. Notes on the study in general: TCR diversity at baseline was reported to be reduced in newly diagnosed patients relative to healthy donors. Prior to therapy, complete responders displayed diversity much like that of newly diagnosed patients.

CDR3 length: 15 residues. Germline assignment: CDR1 SQVTM and CDR2 ANQGSEA. Trimming cost V 5 bases and J 4 bases; bases outside gene matches: 10. Time point reported: cycle 4 day 1 (C4D1), after five to seven weeks of nivolumab. Brentuximab vedotin exposure varied, and every patient relapsed after autologous stem cell transplantation. Libraries were prepared by immunoSEQ multiplex PCR; TCRdb keeps only in-frame clonotypes and omits some of them. The table shows 20,000 to 25,000 clones, with about 70% occurring only once. Sequencing used peripheral blood mononuclear cells (PBMCs), obtained before the fourth cycle of nivolumab. This sequence originates from a human donor with classical Hodgkin lymphoma. The J gene is TRBJ2-1, the V gene TRBV29-1, with 8 nucleotides matching TRBD2. CDR3 residues: CSVSTPSGRYNEQFF. CDR3 nucleotide sequence: TGCAGCGTTTCCACCCCTAGCGGGCGATACAATGAGCAGTTCTTC.